These T cell receptor beta chains were read from a single sample in a study of blood T cell repertoires in COVID-19. Profiling relied on immunoSEQ multiplex PCR, and the TCRdb table lists in-frame clones only, not all of them. The sample lists 330,000 or so clones, approximately 86% occurring once. The sequenced sample consisted of peripheral blood. The receptors shown here come from a man in his thirties or forties with COVID-19, enrolled during active disease. Each CDR3 is given without its conserved first and last residue. Where a row states a size, it is once, few, many or the class of an expanded clone; other rows omit it.

clone size	V gene	J gene	CDR3 length	CDR3 protein
.	TRBV15	TRBJ2-7	11	ATSRRQAGEQY
.	TRBV4-3	TRBJ1-4	16	ASSQEPRRRRGGEKLF
.	TRBV7-8	TRBJ1-2	16	ASSLAWGGFPFGGGYT
once	TRBV3-1/TRBV3-2	TRBJ1-1	14	ASSKGGERANTEAF
.	TRBV27	TRBJ1-1	13	ASSFVRGGDTEAF
.	TRBV27	TRBJ2-1	15	ASSSLPTSGNNNEQF
.	TRBV19	TRBJ1-5	14	ASSILGGRSNQPQH
.	TRBV6-5	TRBJ1-2	12	ASSPPAGISGYT
.	TRBV6-2/TRBV6-3	TRBJ2-1	10	ASSQTGAEQF
.	TRBV30	TRBJ1-1	12	AWTPIAAGSEAF
once	TRBV28	TRBJ1-4	13	ASSGRTGANEKLF
.	TRBV29-1	TRBJ1-2	11	SVEHPDRDGYT
.	TRBV29-1	TRBJ2-1	17	SVRPPFSGAESSYNEQF
.	TRBV4-2	TRBJ1-2	13	ASSQDKGADYGYT
.	TRBV11-2	TRBJ2-3	10	ASSPSTDTQY
.	TRBV11-2	TRBJ2-7	13	ASSRIAGGPYEQY
.	TRBV7-2	TRBJ1-2	12	ASSFVEGSYGYT
.	TRBV3-1/TRBV3-2	TRBJ2-1	19	ASRQGSPASGRSPNYNEQF
once	TRBV7-2	TRBJ1-5	13	ASSLNRGDGQPQH
.	TRBV19	TRBJ1-2	12	ASSLGQGGYGYT
.	TRBV3-1/TRBV3-2	TRBJ1-1	11	ASSQVGATEAF
once	TRBV10-3	TRBJ2-5	13	AISGGQGNAETQY
.	TRBV6-5	TRBJ2-7	10	ASRRQTYEQY
.	TRBV28	TRBJ1-6	16	ASSLWGQGATGHSPLH
.	TRBV28	TRBJ1-2	12	ASSDGVYLYGYT
.	TRBV27	TRBJ2-7	14	ASIPLGSGVSYEQY
.	TRBV5-1	TRBJ2-7	13	ASSLVPYREGEQY
few	TRBV15	TRBJ1-5	13	ATSNWDSHNQPQH
.	TRBV11-2	TRBJ2-2	9	ASSSTGELF
.	TRBV25-1	TRBJ2-1	13	ASSVAGGPYNEQF
few	TRBV4-2	TRBJ1-6	14	ASSSSWSGGNSPLH
.	TRBV9	TRBJ2-2	15	ASSPSGGGADTGELF
.	TRBV28	TRBJ2-7	12	ASIRDRGLGEQY
once	TRBV19	TRBJ1-1	14	ASSIRRAGLNTEAF
.	TRBV11-1	TRBJ2-3	12	ASSFLRGTDTQY
.	TRBV4-3	TRBJ2-1	13	ASSLRDRGNNEQF
.	TRBV6-2/TRBV6-3	TRBJ2-7	11	ASSLDRGYEQY
.	TRBV25-1	TRBJ1-4	11	ASRGATNEKLF
.	TRBV7-9	TRBJ1-4	17	ASSSWTSALYLANEKLF
.	TRBV5-4	TRBJ2-5	11	ASSRDSTETQY
.	TRBV6-5	TRBJ1-4	12	ATRRGPSREKLF
.	TRBV6-5	TRBJ2-7	11	ASSYRVNYEQY
.	TRBV28	TRBJ1-6	15	ASSRLGQGVHNSPLH
.	TRBV3-1/TRBV3-2	TRBJ2-7	12	ASNLAGPSYEQY
.	TRBV6-1	TRBJ2-2	13	ASSEGAVNTGELF
.	TRBV29-1	TRBJ1-2	10	SVSRVGYFYT
.	TRBV4-2	TRBJ2-7	16	ASSQESLAGVPGYEQY
.	TRBV4-1	TRBJ1-1	16	ASSQDGAEYIRITEAF
.	TRBV9	TRBJ1-2	13	ASSVATGDIYGYT
few	TRBV5-4	TRBJ2-7	13	ASSLPGLADYEQY
.	TRBV18	TRBJ2-7	16	ASSPRTVVQGSTHEQY
.	TRBV30	TRBJ2-7	12	AWIDRARSGEQY
.	TRBV12-3/TRBV12-4	TRBJ1-1	11	ASSLQGNTEAF
few	TRBV10-3	TRBJ1-1	12	AIRRGLDRAEAF
.	TRBV11-2	TRBJ2-5	12	ASSSGQGSSTQY
.	TRBV15	TRBJ1-1	13	ATSRFDSANTEAF
.	TRBV6-5	TRBJ2-1	12	ASRVPGTVSEQF